This TCR beta chain is from a study of cytomegalovirus exposure and HLA in healthy donors. As to this clone: No antigen is known for it.

Study observations and caveats: Many donors shared some public TCRs, even though most TCR sequences were rare. Cytomegalovirus status was reportedly diagnosed by the classifier with high sensitivity and specificity.

The V end lost 5 bases, the J end lost 4 bases, and 12 bases lay between the germline ends. Per the germline V gene, CDR1 is SGHVS and CDR2 is FQNEAQ. CDR3 length: 14 residues. The study ran its PCR with 60 Vbeta and 13 Jbeta primers. TCRdb's table, derived via immunoSEQ multiplex PCR, lists solely in-frame clones and lacks some. The profile shows roughly 160,000 clones, approximately 80% of them singletons. The sequencing sample was made of PBMCs. The genes are TRBV7-8 and TRBJ1-5, with TRBD1 as a possible D gene (6 bases). The origin of this receptor is a male donor in good health and CMV-seronegative. The CDR3 spells CASSLSRGNQPQHF. In DNA, the CDR3 is TGTGCCAGCAGCCTTTCCAGGGGAAATCAGCCCCAGCATTTT.